This T cell receptor beta chain was retrieved from a study of blood T cell repertoires in COVID-19. On the study more broadly: The United States, Italy and Spain were the sources of the acute and convalescent COVID-19 samples. PBMCs, B-cell-depleted T cells, or T cells were the source of the cDNA or gDNA that made up the material.

Between the trimmed V and J ends, which lost 0 bases and 2 bases, there was a span of 8 bases. Germline V gene lookup returns CDR1 SEHNR and CDR2 FQNEAQ (reference sequence). This CDR3 contains 16 residues. Original processing methods: Reference gene primer amplification gave estimated nucleated cell counts. Here immunoSEQ multiplex PCR was the method, and the copy in TCRdb shows in-frame clones only, minus some. V and J calls and clone size are given by that table; D and trimming were obtained from the DNA. The profile shows a few hundred thousand clones, around 84% of them singletons. Sample: peripheral blood. The chain links TRBV7-9 to TRBJ2-6; the D gene is possibly TRBD2 (6 bases). This receptor was taken from a man in his 60s with acute or convalescent COVID-19. The CDR3 protein is CASSLAGGAGANVLTF. The CDR3 DNA reads TGTGCCAGCAGCTTAGCGGGCGGGGCTGGGGCCAACGTCCTGACTTTC.